This T cell receptor (beta chain) was retrieved from a study of blood T cell repertoires in COVID-19. For the study at large: COVID-19 samples, acute and convalescent, were from the United States, Italy and Spain. T cells, B-cell-depleted T cells, or PBMCs supplied cDNA or gDNA.

Germline values: CDR1 SGHVS, CDR2 FNYEAQ. V shed 2 bases, J shed 5 bases, and the junction held 3 bases outside the gene matches. CDR3 length equals 15 residues. Original processing notes: Amplifying reference gene primers gave estimates of nucleated cell counts. Repertoires were generated with immunoSEQ multiplex PCR, while TCRdb's copy carries only in-frame clones and drops some. Clone size and the V and J calls come from that table; the DNA yielded D and trimming. The table lists tens of thousands of clones, around nine tenths of them singletons. The V call is TRBV7-6, the J call TRBJ2-3; TRBD2 agrees at 11 bases. Sequenced input: peripheral blood. The clonotype comes from a woman aged 45-59 years with active or convalescent COVID-19. DNA for the CDR3: TGTGCCAGCAGCTTAAGCGGACTAGCGGGAGATACGCAGTATTTT. Translated, it gives CASSLSGLAGDTQYF.